The source of this T cell receptor (beta chain) is a study of control samples from healthy donors and cancer patients. The repertoire was sequenced with immunoSEQ multiplex PCR; TCRdb's copy has only in-frame clones and lacks some. The sample lists about 160,000 clones; about 94% were seen once. V was shortened by 3 bases and J by 1 base, with 9 bases between the two germline ends. This CDR3 comprises 14 residues. In germline, CDR1 is SGHTA, CDR2 FQGNSA. The sample was PBMCs. This TCR was sampled from a man in his sixties with colorectal cancer. V and J are TRBV7-2 and TRBJ1-1; D is uncertain. DNA of the CDR3: TGTGCCAGCAGCTTTTCCGGGAGGAACACTGAAGCTTTCTTT. It encodes CASSFSGRNTEAFF.